Listed below are T cell receptor beta chains from one sample, sequenced in a study of cytomegalovirus exposure and HLA in healthy donors. Assay: immunoSEQ multiplex PCR; the TCRdb copy retains only in-frame clones and omits some. The repertoire includes 150,000 to 200,000 clones, just under 80% of them detected once, and 6% sits in the top ten. The sample consisted of PBMCs. The receptors were gathered from a woman aged 30 to 39 in good health and CMV-seropositive. Each CDR3 is given with its conserved first and last residue. Fields, in order: V gene, J gene, clone size, D gene, CDR3 length, CDR3 protein, CDR3 DNA. The D gene is left open where the match is weak. Size is omitted from some rows. Given values are once, few, many or a class for expanded clones.

V: TRBV6-4; J: TRBJ1-5; size: .; D: .; length: 14; CDR3: CASSEDYSNQPQHF; DNA: TGTGCCAGCAGTGAGGACTATAGCAATCAGCCCCAGCATTTT
V: TRBV11-2; J: TRBJ1-1; size: .; D: .; length: 14; CDR3: CASSRIRGSTEAFF; DNA: TGTGCCAGCAGCCGCATTCGGGGTTCCACTGAAGCTTTCTTT
V: TRBV9; J: TRBJ2-1; size: once; D: TRBD1; length: 15; CDR3: CASSEVDRGGNEQFF; DNA: TGTGCCAGCAGCGAAGTCGACAGGGGCGGAAATGAGCAGTTCTTC
V: TRBV18; J: TRBJ2-1; size: .; D: .; length: 18; CDR3: CASAKEPLGGGYYNEQFF; DNA: TGTGCCAGCGCGAAGGAGCCCCTCGGAGGCGGATACTACAATGAGCAGTTCTTC
V: TRBV19; J: TRBJ2-5; size: .; D: TRBD2; length: 15; CDR3: CASSPRTSGAETQYF; DNA: TGTGCCAGTAGTCCTCGGACTAGCGGGGCAGAGACCCAGTACTTC
V: TRBV7-9; J: TRBJ2-5; size: few; D: .; length: 13; CDR3: CASSLGTVETQYF; DNA: TGTGCCAGCAGCTTAGGGACAGTAGAGACCCAGTACTTC
V: TRBV6-6; J: TRBJ1-1; size: .; D: .; length: 13; CDR3: CASSYIQGTEAFF; DNA: TGTGCCAGCAGTTACATTCAGGGTACTGAAGCTTTCTTT
V: TRBV10-1; J: TRBJ2-7; size: .; D: TRBD2; length: 11; CDR3: CAAGDAYEQYF; DNA: TGCGCCGCGGGGGACGCCTACGAGCAGTACTTC
V: TRBV27; J: TRBJ1-2; size: .; D: TRBD1; length: 15; CDR3: CASNPGTGARFGYTF; DNA: TGTGCCAGCAACCCCGGGACAGGCGCCCGCTTTGGCTACACCTTC
V: TRBV19; J: TRBJ2-1; size: .; D: TRBD1; length: 15; CDR3: CASSMSDRFYNEQFF; DNA: TGTGCCAGTAGTATGTCGGACAGGTTCTACAATGAGCAGTTCTTC
V: TRBV5-1; J: TRBJ1-4; size: .; D: .; length: 15; CDR3: CASSLGGATNEKLFF; DNA: TGCGCCAGCAGCTTGGGCGGGGCAACTAATGAAAAACTGTTTTTT
V: TRBV9; J: TRBJ1-6; size: .; D: .; length: 15; CDR3: CASSAEQGYNSPLHF; DNA: TGTGCCAGCAGCGCCGAACAGGGCTATAATTCACCCCTCCACTTT
V: TRBV6-1; J: TRBJ2-2; size: .; D: TRBD1; length: 14; CDR3: CASRTGGGTGELFF; DNA: TGTGCCAGCAGGACAGGGGGCGGCACCGGGGAGCTGTTTTTT
V: TRBV7-2; J: TRBJ1-5; size: .; D: .; length: 15; CDR3: CASSLLTGVGQPQHF; DNA: TGTGCCAGCAGCTTACTTACGGGGGTTGGACAGCCCCAGCATTTT
V: TRBV7-9; J: TRBJ1-5; size: .; D: .; length: 13; CDR3: CASSLQGIQPQHF; DNA: TGTGCCAGCAGCTTACAGGGGATCCAGCCCCAGCATTTT
V: TRBV6-5; J: TRBJ1-2; size: .; D: TRBD1; length: 11; CDR3: CASRGQDGYTF; DNA: TGTGCCAGCAGGGGACAGGATGGCTACACCTTC
V: TRBV10-3; J: TRBJ1-1; size: .; D: TRBD1; length: 15; CDR3: CAIGPGTGVGTEAFF; DNA: TGTGCCATCGGTCCCGGGACAGGGGTGGGCACTGAAGCTTTCTTT
V: TRBV5-1; J: TRBJ1-1; size: .; D: .; length: 15; CDR3: CASSRSGVGNTEAFF; DNA: TGCGCCAGCAGCCGCTCGGGGGTAGGGAACACTGAAGCTTTCTTT
V: TRBV6-6; J: TRBJ2-4; size: .; D: TRBD1; length: 16; CDR3: CASTKGQSLAKNIQYF; DNA: TGTGCCAGCACCAAGGGACAGTCCTTAGCCAAAAACATTCAGTACTTC
V: TRBV6-6; J: TRBJ1-1; size: .; D: .; length: 16; CDR3: CASSYSKRQLNTEAFF; DNA: TGTGCCAGCAGTTACTCGAAACGACAGTTGAACACTGAAGCTTTCTTT